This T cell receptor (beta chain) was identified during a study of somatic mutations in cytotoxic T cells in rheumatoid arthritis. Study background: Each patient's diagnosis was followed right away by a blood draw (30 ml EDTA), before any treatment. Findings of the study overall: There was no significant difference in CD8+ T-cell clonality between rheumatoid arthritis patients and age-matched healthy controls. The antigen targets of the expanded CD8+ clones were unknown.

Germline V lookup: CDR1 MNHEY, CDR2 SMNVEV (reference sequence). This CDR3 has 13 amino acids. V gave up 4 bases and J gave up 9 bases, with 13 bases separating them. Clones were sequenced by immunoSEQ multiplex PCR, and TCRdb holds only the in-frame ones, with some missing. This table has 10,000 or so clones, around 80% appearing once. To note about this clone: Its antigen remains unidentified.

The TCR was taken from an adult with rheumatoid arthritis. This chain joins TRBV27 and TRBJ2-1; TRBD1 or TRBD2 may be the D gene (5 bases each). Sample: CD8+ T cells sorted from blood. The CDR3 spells CASSWDPLGEQFF. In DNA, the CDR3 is TGTGCCAGCAGTTGGGACCCTTTGGGTGAGCAGTTCTTC.